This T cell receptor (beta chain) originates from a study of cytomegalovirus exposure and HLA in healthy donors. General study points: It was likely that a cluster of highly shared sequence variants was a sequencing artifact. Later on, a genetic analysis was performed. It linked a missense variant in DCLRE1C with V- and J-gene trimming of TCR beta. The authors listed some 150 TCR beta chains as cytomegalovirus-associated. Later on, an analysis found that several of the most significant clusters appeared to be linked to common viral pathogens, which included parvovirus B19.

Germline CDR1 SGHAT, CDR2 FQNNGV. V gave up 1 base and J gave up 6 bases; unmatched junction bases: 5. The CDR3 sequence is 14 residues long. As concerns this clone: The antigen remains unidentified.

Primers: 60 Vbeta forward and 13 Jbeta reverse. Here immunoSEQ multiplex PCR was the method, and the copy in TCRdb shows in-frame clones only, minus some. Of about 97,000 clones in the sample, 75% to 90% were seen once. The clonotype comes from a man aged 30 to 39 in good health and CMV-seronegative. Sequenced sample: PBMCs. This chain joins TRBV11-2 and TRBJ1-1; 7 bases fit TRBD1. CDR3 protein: CASSLATGDPEAFF. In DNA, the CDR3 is TGTGCCAGCAGCTTAGCAACAGGGGATCCTGAAGCTTTCTTT.